Listed below are T cell receptor beta chains from one sample, sequenced in a study of blood T cell repertoires in COVID-19. Method: immunoSEQ multiplex PCR; TCRdb's copy keeps in-frame clones and lacks some. The sample shows 110,000 to 150,000 clones, 85% to 90% of them seen only once. The sequenced sample consisted of peripheral blood. The receptor set was obtained from a man between 45 and 60 years old with active or convalescent COVID-19. Each CDR3 is given with its conserved first and last residue.

v_gene,j_gene,len,CDR3aa
TRBV5-1,TRBJ2-2,23,CASSLVFLRGQGLQELNTGELFF
TRBV7-8,TRBJ2-7,16,CASSPKLLAYSYEQYF
TRBV2,TRBJ1-6,14,CASRASDRASPLHF
TRBV18,TRBJ1-2,16,CASSPTHRSPNYGYTF
TRBV5-8,TRBJ1-5,17,CASRRGLSAEGNQPQHF
TRBV19,TRBJ2-2,16,CASSTVRGANTGELFF
TRBV7-2,TRBJ2-1,13,CASSLRQGNEQFF
TRBV18,TRBJ2-1,14,CASSPDRSVNEQFF
TRBV14,TRBJ1-1,13,CASSRGSNTEAFF
TRBV9,TRBJ1-4,14,CASSVGTGNEKLFF
TRBV6-2/TRBV6-3,TRBJ1-2,13,CASSYEEGFGYTF
TRBV7-9,TRBJ1-6,14,CASTAPRRDSPLHF
TRBV19,TRBJ1-5,15,CASSESTGGHQPQHF
TRBV28,TRBJ1-5,14,CASSGQLKSQPQHF
TRBV2,TRBJ1-1,14,CASISGLQNTEAFF
TRBV5-1,TRBJ2-2,14,CASSLTSGTGELFF